One and the same sample provided the 2 T cell receptor beta chains below, sequenced in a study of cytomegalovirus exposure and HLA in healthy donors. 60 Vbeta and 13 Jbeta primers were used in PCR. Sequencing was performed with immunoSEQ multiplex PCR; in TCRdb, only in-frame clones are kept and a portion is missing. Seen here are 35,000 to 50,000 clones, 68% observed once, and the top ten hold around 4%. The sequenced sample consisted of PBMCs. Source of these receptors: a man aged 40-50 years in good health and CMV-seronegative.

The gene calls are TRBV30 and TRBJ1-1; 9 nucleotides agree with TRBD1. J gave up 3 bases and V 3 bases, and 8 bases lay outside the gene matches. Germline V lookup: CDR1 GTSNPN, CDR2 SVGIG (reference sequence). This CDR3 has 15 residues. This CDR3 is CAWSPDRGYDTEAFF. The CDR3 nucleotides read TGTGCCTGGAGCCCGGACAGGGGATATGACACTGAAGCTTTCTTT.

This clone was seen a few times. The rearrangement uses TRBV7-6 and TRBJ2-5; the D gene is possibly TRBD1 (6 bases). V was clipped by 5 bases and J by 6 bases, with 25 bases between them. The CDR3 sequence is 17 residues long. Germline CDR1 SGHVS, CDR2 FNYEAQ. In DNA, the CDR3 is TGTGCCAGCAGCCCTCCGAGGGCAGGGGTTGGCCCAAAGACCCAGTACTTC. Protein product: CASSPPRAGVGPKTQYF. The full variable domain, its missing parts supplied by reference TRBV7-6 and TRBJ2-5, is GAGVSQSPRYKVTKRGQDVALRCDPISGHVSLYWYRQALGQGPEFLTYFNYEAQQDKSGLPNDRFSAERPEGSISTLTIQRTEQRDSAMYRCASSPPRAGVGPKTQYFGPGTRLLVL.